A single sample is the source of the 6 T cell receptor beta chains below, sequenced in a study of blood T cells in healthy people across ages. Sample-barcoded 5' priming and a J-beta primer mix drove a second PCR of about 7 to 12 cycles. TCRdb fed the 5' RACE reads into MiXCR, producing one record per CDR3 protein. In the table there are about 1.8 million distinct CDR3 sequences, less than 50% of which are singletons. The sequenced sample consisted of blood. These receptors all stem from a woman in her thirties or forties in good health.

The chain is built from TRBV5-1 and TRBJ2-3, with D possibly being TRBD1 (6 bases). This CDR3 is 17 amino acids long. Germline V CDR1 and CDR2: SGHRS, YFSETQ. Trimming removed 3 bases at V and 3 bases at J, with 20 bases between. CDR3 DNA sequence: TGCGCCAGCAGCTGGCAGGGGACCCAACGGTCGACAGATACGCAGTATTTT. Its protein is CASSWQGTQRSTDTQYF.

There are a few counts of this clonotype. J is TRBJ1-2 and V is TRBV27; possibly TRBD1 for D (5 bases). The CDR3 covers 14 residues. The ends were cut back, 6 bases at V and 3 bases at J, with 14 bases in the middle. The germline CDR1 and CDR2 sequences are MNHEY and SMNVEV (reference sequence). The CDR3 reads CASSAQGSDYGYTF. Written as DNA, the CDR3 is TGTGCCAGCAGCGCCCAGGGCAGCGACTATGGCTACACCTTC.

The rearrangement joins TRBV12-3 or TRBV12-4 to TRBJ2-5; no clear D gene. This CDR3 is built from 12 residues. Trimming cost V 6 bases and J 11 bases, with 16 bases left between them. In DNA form, the CDR3 reads TGTGCCAGCAGCCCCTCCGGCCAGTCGCAGTACTTC. This codes for CASSPSGQSQYF.

The V gene is TRBV3-1, the J gene TRBJ2-5; 9 bases are shared with TRBD2. After removal of 1 base from V and 5 bases from J, the junction contained 5 bases not matched to a gene. Germline V CDR1 and CDR2: LGHDT, YNNKEL (reference sequence). The length of the CDR3 is 15 residues. The CDR3 coding sequence is TGTGCCAGCAGCCAAGTAAAGAGCGGGGGGGAGACCCAGTACTTC. Encoded protein: CASSQVKSGGETQYF.

This clonotype was counted a few times. The chain has TRBV7-2 and TRBJ2-1, with D unclear. The CDR3 loop spans 14 amino acids. Germline V gene data show CDR1 as SGHTA and CDR2 as FQGNSA. Trimming left V 1 base short and J 7 bases short, with 11 bases between. The CDR3 bases are TGTGCCAGCAGCTTAGACGAGCTGGTGAATGAGCAGTTCTTC. This encodes CASSLDELVNEQFF.

The chain has TRBV29-1 and TRBJ1-2; no clear D gene. The CDR3 extends over 12 amino acids. Germline lookup yields CDR1 SQVTM and CDR2 ANQGSEA. V shed 1 base and J shed 4 bases, with 7 bases lying between them. In DNA, the CDR3 is TGCAGCGTTGAAGTTGGGTCCTATGGCTACACCTTC. Encoded protein: CSVEVGSYGYTF.